A single sample gave rise to the 23 T cell receptor beta chains below, sequenced in a study of T cells in Graves' hyperthyroidism and ophthalmopathy. RNA transcripts yielded amplified TCR beta CDR3 regions. The primer set for the first-round RT-PCR of the TCR CDR3 was HTBI. Each CDR3 protein is one row after TCRdb ran MiXCR on the multiplex PCR reads. The sample records about 600,000 distinct CDR3 sequences, 16% being singletons. The sequencing sample was made of blood. All receptors derive from a woman aged 40 to 50 with Graves' ophthalmopathy.

This clonotype was observed a handful of times. This chain uses TRBV6-8 with TRBJ2-5; TRBD1 might be the D (6 bases). The CDR3 sequence is 12 residues long. V lost 6 bases, J lost 12 bases, and 17 bases lay in between. In germline, CDR1 is MNHGY, CDR2 SAAAGT. The CDR3 loop reads CASSPSTGPEYF. For the CDR3, the DNA is TGTGCCAGCAGCCCCTCGACAGGCCCGGAGTACTTC.

This clonotype was seen only a few times. J is TRBJ2-5 and V is TRBV4-1, with 9 bases lining up with TRBD1. Germline CDR1 MGHRA, CDR2 YSYEKL. The ends lost 0 bases at V and 0 bases at J; junction bases unmatched: 5. This CDR3 spans 17 amino acids. DNA for the CDR3: TGCGCCAGCAGCCAAGATCCCAGGACAGGGGACCAAGAGACCCAGTACTTC. Encoded protein: CASSQDPRTGDQETQYF.

The chain employs TRBV11-2 and TRBJ2-2; 9 bases are shared with TRBD1. The ends lost 2 bases at V and 4 bases at J; junction bases unmatched: 11. Germline V CDR1 and CDR2: SGHAT, FQNNGV. The CDR3 has 18 amino acids. In DNA form, the CDR3 reads TGTGCCAGCAGCTTAATTTTCCGTGGACAGGGGTCCACCGGGGAGCTGTTTTTT. This sequence encodes CASSLIFRGQGSTGELFF.

This clonotype was seen at least ten times. The chain has TRBV2 and TRBJ1-2; the match to TRBD1 covers 9 bases. This CDR3 spans 16 amino acids. Germline trimming cut 4 bases from V and 3 bases from J; bases unmatched to any gene: 9. Germline-derived CDR1 and CDR2 are SNHLY and FYNNEI. CDR3 nucleotides: TGTGCCAGCAGTGGTCAACCGGGACAGGGCGACTATGGCTACACCTTC. Translating gives CASSGQPGQGDYGYTF.

Only a few counts were recorded for this clonotype. One junction end disagrees with the germline gene, perhaps due to a read error. This sequence joins TRBV20-1 and TRBJ2-1; 9 bases map to TRBD2. From germline, CDR1 is DFQATT and CDR2 SNEGSKA (reference sequence). The CDR3 length is 13 residues. The CDR3 spells CSISGGTYNEQFF. CDR3 nucleotide sequence: TGTAGCATTAGCGGGGGTACTTACAATGAGCAGTTCTTC.

The gene calls are TRBV3-1 and TRBJ2-1; 9 bases match TRBD1. The germline V gene encodes CDR1 LGHDT and CDR2 YNNKEL (reference sequence). The CDR3 spans 14 residues. The ends lost 3 bases at V and 6 bases at J; junction bases unmatched: 3. CDR3 sequence: CASSHGTGFNEQFF. In DNA form, the CDR3 reads TGTGCCAGCAGCCATGGGACAGGGTTCAATGAGCAGTTCTTC.

The chain joins TRBV27 to TRBJ1-1; D unclear. The CDR3 is 14 amino acids. CDR1 is MNHEY and CDR2 is SMNVEV in the germline V gene (reference sequence). V was trimmed by 7 bases and J by 1 base, leaving 13 bases between them. CDR3 residues: CASKLWSQNTEAFF. The CDR3, as DNA: TGTGCCAGCAAACTTTGGTCGCAGAACACTGAAGCTTTCTTT.

The table lists this clonotype with a few counts. The chain joins TRBV6-1 to TRBJ2-1; 7 bases fit TRBD2. V lost 8 bases to trimming and J lost 7 bases; unmatched junction nucleotides: 11. CDR3 length equals 14 residues. Per germline, CDR1 MNHNS and CDR2 SASEGT. CDR3: CASGGLDSGNEQFF. The CDR3 bases are TGTGCCAGCGGCGGACTAGACTCGGGGAATGAGCAGTTCTTC.

Concerning this clonotype itself: A much bigger clone sits one base away, suggesting this may be a read error. The J gene is TRBJ2-1, the V gene TRBV27; D gene ambiguous. With the DNA end fitting TRBJ2-7 better, the J assignment may be wrong. In germline, CDR1 is MNHEY, CDR2 SMNVEV (reference sequence). The CDR3 contains 13 residues. CDR3 in amino acids: CASSLRIHNEQYF. For the CDR3, the DNA is TGTGCCAGCAGTCTTAGAATCCACAATGAGCAGTACTTC.

This clonotype was observed many times. CDR3 amino acids: CATSEIPFSEQFF. CDR3 nucleotides: TGTGCCACCAGTGAAATACCCTTCTCGGAGCAGTTCTTC. The chain recombines TRBV24-1 with TRBJ2-1; D remains ambiguous. Trimming left V 4 bases short and J 10 bases short, with 13 bases between. This CDR3 is 13 amino acids long. The germline V gene encodes CDR1 KGHDR and CDR2 SFDVKD.

At least ten counts were recorded for this clonotype. At one end, the junction sequence differs from germline, possibly due to a read error. The chain recombines TRBV2 with TRBJ1-5; perhaps TRBD1 as D (5 bases). This CDR3 comprises 14 residues. Looked up from germline, CDR1 is SNHLY and CDR2 is FYNNEI. Here the CDR3 DNA reads TGTGCCAGCAGGGAAGACAGTAGCAATCAGCCCCAGCATTTT. This encodes CASREDSSNQPQHF.

This clonotype was seen a few times. The chain uses TRBV6-1 and TRBJ1-2, with D perhaps TRBD1 (5 bases). This CDR3 contains 13 residues. Trimming stripped 6 bases from V and 8 bases from J, with 16 bases between. Germline values: CDR1 MNHNS, CDR2 SASEGT. CDR3 region: CASSRVGQGGYTF. As DNA, the CDR3 is TGTGCCAGCAGCCGAGTAGGTCAGGGAGGCTACACCTTC.

This clonotype was counted between two and nine times. The chain employs TRBV18 and TRBJ2-2; 8 bases are shared with TRBD1. The junction had 5 bases not matched to a gene; V was cut back by 0 bases and J by 5 bases. The CDR3 extends over 16 amino acids. Germline lookup yields CDR1 KGHSH and CDR2 LQKENI. The CDR3 nucleotides read TGTGCCAGCTCACCACCTTCAGGGGGCAAGACCGGGGAGCTGTTTTTT. Translating it yields CASSPPSGGKTGELFF.

This clonotype was counted a single time. V is TRBV29-1 and J is TRBJ1-1; the match to TRBD1 covers 7 bases. The V segment lost 6 bases and the J segment 4 bases; nucleotides outside the gene matches: 5. Per the germline V gene, CDR1 is SQVTM and CDR2 is ANQGSEA. The CDR3 is made up of 12 amino acids. In DNA, the CDR3 is TGCAGCGTCCTCACAGGGGCCACTGAAGCTTTCTTT. Translation: CSVLTGATEAFF.

This clonotype was observed many times. The chain carries TRBV12-3 or TRBV12-4 and TRBJ2-3, with D tentatively TRBD1 or TRBD2 (6 bases each). CDR3 length equals 15 residues. Trimming took 3 bases from V and 6 from J, leaving 16 bases between them. The CDR3 reads CASSLGQGTLDTQYF. The CDR3 DNA is TGTGCCAGCAGTTTGGGGCAGGGGACTTTGGATACGCAGTATTTT.

In its sample, this clonotype was seen many times. The genes are TRBV11-2 and TRBJ1-5; TRBD1 matches 8 bases. CDR3 size: 16 residues. V lost 0 bases, J lost 5 bases, and 6 bases stayed unmatched. Germline CDR1 reads SGHAT; CDR2 reads FQNNGV. The DNA for the CDR3 is TGTGCCAGCAGCTTAGATGGGGACAGGAGGGATCAGCCCCAGCATTTT. This encodes CASSLDGDRRDQPQHF.

The chain is built from TRBV9 and TRBJ2-2; TRBD1 agrees at 9 bases. This CDR3 spans 15 amino acids. Trimming removed 4 bases from V and 9 bases from J; junction bases left unmatched: 10. Germline V CDR1 and CDR2: SGDLS, YYNGEE. CDR3 region: CASSSVDRGNRELFF. Written as DNA, the CDR3 is TGTGCCAGCAGCTCGGTGGACAGGGGTAATCGGGAGCTGTTTTTT.

This clonotype was counted many times. V and J are TRBV4-1 and TRBJ2-7, with D possibly matching TRBD1 (5 bases). The V gene lost 3 bases and the J gene lost 5 bases, with 11 bases spanning the gap. CDR3 size: 13 residues. Germline CDR1 and CDR2: MGHRA and YSYEKL. CDR3 amino acids: CASSQADSDEQYF. CDR3 bases: TGCGCCAGCAGCCAGGCCGACAGTGACGAGCAGTACTTC.

Many counts were recorded for this clonotype. V is TRBV6-6 and J is TRBJ2-7, with D tentatively TRBD2 (6 bases). V lost 2 bases, J lost 4 bases, and 15 bases lay in between. CDR1 is MNHNY and CDR2 is SVGAGI in the germline V gene (reference sequence). The length of the CDR3 is 15 residues. In DNA, the CDR3 is TGTGCCAGCAGTTACGGGTCCGGGAGCGGTTACGAGCAGTACTTC. Protein sequence: CASSYGSGSGYEQYF.

This clonotype was observed a few times. The chain joins TRBV18 to TRBJ2-5; 11 nucleotides line up with TRBD2. CDR1 KGHSH and CDR2 LQKENI come from the germline V gene. V dropped 4 bases and J dropped 5; count of bases not matched to a gene: 6. The CDR3 sequence is 15 residues long. The CDR3 spells CASSLTSGRQETQYF. CDR3 DNA sequence: TGTGCCAGCTCACTAACTAGCGGGAGACAGGAGACCCAGTACTTC.

This clonotype occurred once. V is TRBV5-4 and J is TRBJ1-2, with D perhaps TRBD1 (5 bases). Trimming cost V 4 bases and J 4 bases, with 11 bases left between them. CDR3 length: 13 amino acids. From germline, CDR1 is SGHNT and CDR2 YYREEE (reference sequence). In DNA, the CDR3 is TGTGCCAGCAGCAACGGACAAGTCTATGGCTACACCTTC. Amino acid sequence: CASSNGQVYGYTF.

This clonotype was seen repeatedly, ten times or more. J is TRBJ2-1 and V is TRBV11-1; 7 bases are a match to TRBD1. Trimming removed 5 bases from V and 0 bases from J; junction bases left unmatched: 10. The CDR3 extends over 17 amino acids. In germline, CDR1 is SGHAT, CDR2 FQDESV (reference sequence). CDR3 in amino acids: CASSRGIQGSSYNEQFF. In DNA, the CDR3 is TGTGCCAGCAGCCGAGGGATACAGGGGAGCTCCTACAATGAGCAGTTCTTC.

Many counts were recorded for this clonotype. This chain uses TRBV11-2 with TRBJ1-1; TRBD1 matches at 8 bases. Trimming cost V 4 bases and J 11 bases; bases outside gene matches: 6. Germline-derived CDR1 and CDR2 are SGHAT and FQNNGV. The CDR3 contains 12 residues. This chain's CDR3 is CASSYEDRDAFF. The CDR3 coding sequence is TGTGCCAGCAGCTATGAGGACAGGGACGCTTTCTTT.